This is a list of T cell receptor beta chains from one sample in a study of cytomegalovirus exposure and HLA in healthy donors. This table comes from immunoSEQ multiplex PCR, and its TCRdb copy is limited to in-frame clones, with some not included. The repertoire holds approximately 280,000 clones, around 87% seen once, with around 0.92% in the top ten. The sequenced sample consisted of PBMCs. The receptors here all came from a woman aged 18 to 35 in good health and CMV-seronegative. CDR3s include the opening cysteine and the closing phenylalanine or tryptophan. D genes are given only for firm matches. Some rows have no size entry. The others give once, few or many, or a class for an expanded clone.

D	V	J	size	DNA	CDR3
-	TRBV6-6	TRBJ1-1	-	TGTGCCAGCAGTTACTCGGACAGAACAACTGAAGCTTTCTTT	CASSYSDRTTEAFF
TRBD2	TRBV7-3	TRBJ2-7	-	TGTGCCAGCAGCTTAACTCCAGCGGGAGATGCCTACGAGCAGTACTTC	CASSLTPAGDAYEQYF
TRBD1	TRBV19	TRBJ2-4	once	TGTGCCAGCTCGCCCCAGGGGGCCGGGAACATTCAGTACTTC	CASSPQGAGNIQYF
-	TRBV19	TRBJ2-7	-	TGTGCCAGTAGTATGAAGACTAGCTACGAGCAGTACTTC	CASSMKTSYEQYF
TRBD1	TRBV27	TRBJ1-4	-	TGTGCCAGCAGTAAGGGGGCTGCAACTAATGAAAAACTGTTTTTT	CASSKGAATNEKLFF
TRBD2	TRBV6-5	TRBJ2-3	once	TGTGCCAGCAGTTACTTGGGACTACTCACAGATACGCAGTATTTT	CASSYLGLLTDTQYF
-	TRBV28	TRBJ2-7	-	TGTGCCAGCAGTCTCAGGGAGGACCTATCTCTGAGCTCCTACGAGCAGTACTTC	CASSLREDLSLSSYEQYF
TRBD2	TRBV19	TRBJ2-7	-	TGTGCCAGTAGTATCGCTAGCGGGAGGTACGAGCAGTACTTC	CASSIASGRYEQYF
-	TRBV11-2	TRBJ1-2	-	TGTGCCAGCAGCCCTACAGGGACTGGCTACACCTTC	CASSPTGTGYTF
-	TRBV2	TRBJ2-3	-	TGTGCCAGCAGTGAAGTTCAGGGGTTTAAGGGAGATACGCAGTATTTT	CASSEVQGFKGDTQYF
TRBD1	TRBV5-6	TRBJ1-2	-	TGTGCCAGCAGCCTGGGACAGGCGACCTATAATGGCTACACCTTC	CASSLGQATYNGYTF
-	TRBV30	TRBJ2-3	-	TGTGCCTGGAAGGGGAAGATCACAGATACGCAGTATTTT	CAWKGKITDTQYF
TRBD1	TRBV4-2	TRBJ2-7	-	TGTGCCAGCAGCCAAGCAAGGACAGGGGAGGGCTACGAGCAGTACTTC	CASSQARTGEGYEQYF
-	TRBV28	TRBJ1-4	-	TGTGCCAGCACTTTGGACAGAAATAGAGAAAAACTGTTTTTT	CASTLDRNREKLFF
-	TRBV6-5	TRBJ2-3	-	TGTGCCAGCAGGGGATTCGAAGGGAGGACAGATACGCAGTATTTT	CASRGFEGRTDTQYF
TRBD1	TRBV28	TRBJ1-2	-	TGTGCCAGCAGGCCCGGGACAGGGGCCGAAAGAAACTATGGCTACACCTTC	CASRPGTGAERNYGYTF
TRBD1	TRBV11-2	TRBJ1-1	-	TGTGCCAGCAGCTTACCAACAGGGGCCGGCACTGAAGCTTTCTTT	CASSLPTGAGTEAFF
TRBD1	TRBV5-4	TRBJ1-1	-	TGTGCCAGCAGCTCGGACAGGGGGGTAGCAGCTTTCTTT	CASSSDRGVAAFF
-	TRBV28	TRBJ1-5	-	TGTGCCAGCAGTCAGGGGCAGCCCCAGCATTTT	CASSQGQPQHF
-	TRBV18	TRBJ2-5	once	TGTGCCAGCTCACCGGCCGAACGGACGTCGGAGGTAGAGACCCAGTACTTC	CASSPAERTSEVETQYF
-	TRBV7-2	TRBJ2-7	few	TGTGCCAGCAGCTTAGCTAGCGGCTCCTACGAGCAGTACTTC	CASSLASGSYEQYF
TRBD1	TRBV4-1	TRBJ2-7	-	TGCGCCAGCAGCCAAGAAACAGGGGGCTATTACGAGCAGTACTTC	CASSQETGGYYEQYF
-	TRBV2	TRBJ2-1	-	TGTGCCAGCAGCTTTAGGAGTAGCGGTGACAATGAGCAGTTCTTC	CASSFRSSGDNEQFF
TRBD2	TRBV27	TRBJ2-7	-	TGTGCCAGCAGTCCCACTAGCGGCTCCTACGAGCAGTACTTC	CASSPTSGSYEQYF
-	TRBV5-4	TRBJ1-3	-	TGTGCCAGCAGCCCAGGGGTATCCGGAAACACCATATATTTT	CASSPGVSGNTIYF
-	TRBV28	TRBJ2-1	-	TGTGCCAGCACCCTGGGTGGGGGCCGATTCGATGAGCAGTTCTTC	CASTLGGGRFDEQFF
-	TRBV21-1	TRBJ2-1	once	TGTGCCAGCAGCAATTTCTTTAGCACACATGAGCAGTTCTTC	CASSNFFSTHEQFF
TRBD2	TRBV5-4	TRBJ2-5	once	TGTGCCAGCAGCCCCGAGAGCGGGAGGAGGGGGACCCAGTACTTC	CASSPESGRRGTQYF
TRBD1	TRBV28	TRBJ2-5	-	TGTGCCAGCACCGAAGACAGGGTCGGAGAGACCCAGTACTTC	CASTEDRVGETQYF